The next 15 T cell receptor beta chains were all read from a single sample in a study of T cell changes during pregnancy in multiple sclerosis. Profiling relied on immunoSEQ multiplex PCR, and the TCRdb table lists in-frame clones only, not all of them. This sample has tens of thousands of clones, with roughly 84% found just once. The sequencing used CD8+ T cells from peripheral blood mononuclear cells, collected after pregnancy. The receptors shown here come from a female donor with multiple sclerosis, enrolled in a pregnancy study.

For the CDR3, the DNA is TGTGCCAGCAGCCAAGATGTCCGACTAGCGTTTCCAAACAATGAGCAGTTCTTC. This gives the protein CASSQDVRLAFPNNEQFF. This sequence joins TRBV4-2 and TRBJ2-1, with 8 bases matching TRBD2. Per germline, CDR1 LGHNA and CDR2 YNFKEQ. This CDR3 contains 18 residues. V shed 0 bases and J 5 bases; nucleotides not matched to a gene: 12.

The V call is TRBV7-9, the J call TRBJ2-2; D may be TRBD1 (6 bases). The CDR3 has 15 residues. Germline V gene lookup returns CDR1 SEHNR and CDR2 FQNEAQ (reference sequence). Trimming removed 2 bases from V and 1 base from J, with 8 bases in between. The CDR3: CASSLKGENTGELFF. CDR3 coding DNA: TGTGCCAGCAGCTTAAAGGGGGAGAACACCGGGGAGCTGTTTTTT.

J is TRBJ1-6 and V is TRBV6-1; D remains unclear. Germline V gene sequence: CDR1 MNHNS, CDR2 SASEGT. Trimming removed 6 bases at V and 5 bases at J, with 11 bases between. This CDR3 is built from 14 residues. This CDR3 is CASSSRPDNSPLHF. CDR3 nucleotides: TGTGCCAGCAGCTCCCGTCCGGATAATTCACCCCTCCACTTT.

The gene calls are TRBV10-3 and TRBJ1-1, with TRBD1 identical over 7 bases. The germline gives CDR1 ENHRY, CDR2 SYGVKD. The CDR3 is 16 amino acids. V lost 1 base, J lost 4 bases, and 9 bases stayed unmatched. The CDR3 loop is CAISEWTGKLGTEAFF. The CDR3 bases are TGTGCCATCAGTGAGTGGACAGGTAAACTGGGCACTGAAGCTTTCTTT.

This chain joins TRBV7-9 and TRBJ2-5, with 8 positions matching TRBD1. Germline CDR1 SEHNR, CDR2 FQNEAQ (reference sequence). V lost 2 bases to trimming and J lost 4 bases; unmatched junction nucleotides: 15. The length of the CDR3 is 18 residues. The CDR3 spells CASSLPPQGAHPRETQYF. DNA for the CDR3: TGTGCCAGCAGCTTACCTCCTCAGGGGGCGCATCCCAGAGAGACCCAGTACTTC.

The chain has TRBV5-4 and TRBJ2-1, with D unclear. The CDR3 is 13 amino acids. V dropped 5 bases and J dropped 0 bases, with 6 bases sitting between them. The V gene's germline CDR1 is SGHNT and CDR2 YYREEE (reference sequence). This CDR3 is CASSFRSYNEQFF. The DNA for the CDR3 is TGTGCCAGCAGTTTTCGCTCCTACAATGAGCAGTTCTTC. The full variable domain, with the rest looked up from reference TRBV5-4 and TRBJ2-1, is ETGVTQSPTHLIKTRGQQVTLRCSSQSGHNTVSWYQQALGQGPQFIFQYYREEENGRGNFPPRFSGLQFPNYSSELNVNALELDDSALYLCASSFRSYNEQFFGPGTRLTVL.

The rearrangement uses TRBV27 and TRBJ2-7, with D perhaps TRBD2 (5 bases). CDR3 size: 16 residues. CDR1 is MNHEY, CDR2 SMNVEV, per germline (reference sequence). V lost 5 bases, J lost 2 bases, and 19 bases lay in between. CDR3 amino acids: CASSESLGGLTYEQYF. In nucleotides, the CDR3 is TGTGCCAGCAGTGAGAGTTTGGGCGGACTCACCTACGAGCAGTACTTC.

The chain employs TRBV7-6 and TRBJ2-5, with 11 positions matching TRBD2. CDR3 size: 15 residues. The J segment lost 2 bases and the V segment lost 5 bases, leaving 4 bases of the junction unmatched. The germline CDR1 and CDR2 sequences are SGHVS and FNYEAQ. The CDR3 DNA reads TGTGCCAGCAGCCCGGTAGCGGGAGGGCAAGAGACCCAGTACTTC. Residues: CASSPVAGGQETQYF.

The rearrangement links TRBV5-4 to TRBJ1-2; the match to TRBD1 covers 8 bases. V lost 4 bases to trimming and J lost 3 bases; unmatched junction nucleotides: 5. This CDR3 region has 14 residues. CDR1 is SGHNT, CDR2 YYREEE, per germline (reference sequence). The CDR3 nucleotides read TGTGCCAGCAGCCAGACACAGGGGGACTATGGCTACACCTTC. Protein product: CASSQTQGDYGYTF.

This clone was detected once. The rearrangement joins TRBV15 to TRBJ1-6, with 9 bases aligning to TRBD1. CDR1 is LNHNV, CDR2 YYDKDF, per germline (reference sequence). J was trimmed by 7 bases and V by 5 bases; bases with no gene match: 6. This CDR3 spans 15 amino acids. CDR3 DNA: TGTGCCACCAGCTTCCATGGACAGGGGAATTCACCCCTCCACTTT. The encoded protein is CATSFHGQGNSPLHF.

DNA of the CDR3: TGTGCCAGCAGCCGTAAAGAGACCCAGTACTTC. It codes for CASSRKETQYF. J is TRBJ2-5 and V is TRBV7-9; D is unclear. CDR3 size: 11 residues. Germline V CDR1 and CDR2: SEHNR, FQNEAQ (reference sequence). The V and J ends lost 5 bases and 3 bases respectively, with 4 bases between them.

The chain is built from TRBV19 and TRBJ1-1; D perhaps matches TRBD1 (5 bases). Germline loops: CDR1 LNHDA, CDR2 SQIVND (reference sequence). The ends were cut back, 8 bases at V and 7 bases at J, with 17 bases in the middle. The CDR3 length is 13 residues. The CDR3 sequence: CASGATVSDEAFF. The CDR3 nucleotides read TGTGCCAGTGGGGCGACAGTCTCGGATGAAGCTTTCTTT.

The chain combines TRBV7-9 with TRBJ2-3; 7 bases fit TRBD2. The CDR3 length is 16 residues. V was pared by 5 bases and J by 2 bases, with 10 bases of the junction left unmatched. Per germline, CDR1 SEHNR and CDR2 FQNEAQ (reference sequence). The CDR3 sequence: CASSLSSSGFTDTQYF. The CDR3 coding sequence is TGTGCCAGCAGCCTATCATCTAGCGGTTTCACAGATACGCAGTATTTT.

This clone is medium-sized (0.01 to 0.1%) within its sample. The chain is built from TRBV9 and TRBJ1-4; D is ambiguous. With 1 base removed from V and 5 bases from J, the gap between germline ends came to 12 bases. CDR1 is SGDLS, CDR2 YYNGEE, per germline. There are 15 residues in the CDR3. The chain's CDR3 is CASSVLGRPNEKLFF. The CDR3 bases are TGTGCCAGCAGCGTATTGGGCCGGCCGAATGAAAAACTGTTTTTT.

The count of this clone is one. CDR3 DNA: TGTGCCAGCAGTTCCTACAGGGATATGGACACTGAAGCTTTCTTT. Protein sequence: CASSSYRDMDTEAFF. The rearrangement joins TRBV28 to TRBJ1-1; tentative D call: TRBD1 (6 bases). The ends were cut back, 4 bases at V and 3 bases at J, with 15 bases in the middle. This CDR3 comprises 15 residues. From germline, CDR1 is MDHEN and CDR2 SYDVKM.